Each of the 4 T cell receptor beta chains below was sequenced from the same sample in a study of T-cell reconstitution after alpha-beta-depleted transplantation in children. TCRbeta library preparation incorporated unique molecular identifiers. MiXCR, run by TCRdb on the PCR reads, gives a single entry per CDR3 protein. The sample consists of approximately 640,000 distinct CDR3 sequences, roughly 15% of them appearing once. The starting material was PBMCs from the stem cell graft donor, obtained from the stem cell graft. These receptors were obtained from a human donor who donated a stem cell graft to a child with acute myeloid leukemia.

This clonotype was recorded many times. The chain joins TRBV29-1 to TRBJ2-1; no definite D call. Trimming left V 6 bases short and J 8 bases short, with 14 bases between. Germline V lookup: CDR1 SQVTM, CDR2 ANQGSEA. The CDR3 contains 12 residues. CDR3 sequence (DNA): TGCAGCGTCGACACTATCGGGTATGAGCAGTTCTTC. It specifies CSVDTIGYEQFF.

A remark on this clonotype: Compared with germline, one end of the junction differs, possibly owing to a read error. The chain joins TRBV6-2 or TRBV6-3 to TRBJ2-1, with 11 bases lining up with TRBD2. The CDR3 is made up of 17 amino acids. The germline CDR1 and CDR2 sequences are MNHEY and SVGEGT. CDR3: CASSSSVTSGAYDEQFF. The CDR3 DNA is TGTGCCAGCAGTTCCTCAGTGACTAGCGGGGCCTACGATGAGCAGTTCTTC.

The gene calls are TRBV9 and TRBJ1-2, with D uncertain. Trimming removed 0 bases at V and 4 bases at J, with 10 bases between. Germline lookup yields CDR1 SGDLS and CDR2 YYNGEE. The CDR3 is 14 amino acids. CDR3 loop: CASSVAQESYGYTF. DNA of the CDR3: TGTGCCAGCAGCGTAGCCCAGGAGAGCTATGGCTACACCTTC.

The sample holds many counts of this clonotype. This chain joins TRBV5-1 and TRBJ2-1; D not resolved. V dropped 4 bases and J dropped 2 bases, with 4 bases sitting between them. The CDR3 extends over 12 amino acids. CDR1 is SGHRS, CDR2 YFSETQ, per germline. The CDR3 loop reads CASSAPYNEQFF. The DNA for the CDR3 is TGCGCCAGCAGCGCCCCCTACAATGAGCAGTTCTTC.